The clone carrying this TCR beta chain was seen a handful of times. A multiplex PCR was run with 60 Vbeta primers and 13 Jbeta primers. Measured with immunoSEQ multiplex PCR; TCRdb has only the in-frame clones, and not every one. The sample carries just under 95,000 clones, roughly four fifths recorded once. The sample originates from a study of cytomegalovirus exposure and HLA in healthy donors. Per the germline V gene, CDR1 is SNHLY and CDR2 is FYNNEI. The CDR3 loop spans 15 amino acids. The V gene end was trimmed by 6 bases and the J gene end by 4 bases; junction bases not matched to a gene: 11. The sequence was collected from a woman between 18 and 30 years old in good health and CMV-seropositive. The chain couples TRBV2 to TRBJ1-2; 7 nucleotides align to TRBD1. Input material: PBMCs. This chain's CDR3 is CASRGQALGFYGYTF. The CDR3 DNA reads TGTGCCAGCAGAGGACAGGCACTGGGTTTCTATGGCTACACCTTC.